These 16 T cell receptor beta chains were all obtained from the same sample, sequenced in a study of neurological immune-mediated disorders. One entry per CDR3 protein results from TCRdb running MiXCR on the 5' RACE reads. Among roughly 70,000 distinct CDR3 sequences, roughly 5.5% were seen once, and the ten largest hold 2.8%. Source material: PBMCs. These receptor sequences come from a woman aged 25 to 45 with multiple sclerosis.

In this sample, this clonotype turned up a few times. This chain links TRBV7-9 with TRBJ2-2; D not certain. The V gene lost 3 bases and the J gene lost 0 bases, with 8 bases spanning the gap. This CDR3 has 15 amino acids. In germline, CDR1 is SEHNR, CDR2 FQNEAQ (reference sequence). This chain's CDR3 is CASSFGLPNTGELFF. The CDR3 DNA is TGTGCCAGCAGCTTTGGGCTACCGAACACCGGGGAGCTGTTTTTT.

This clonotype was seen at least ten times. This chain links TRBV7-2 with TRBJ2-1; TRBD2 matches at 13 bases. The CDR3 runs 15 residues. V trimming: 5 bases; J trimming: 6 bases; junction bases outside the gene matches: 4. The germline gives CDR1 SGHTA, CDR2 FQGNSA. CDR3 in amino acids: CASSPRLAGGNEQFF. Here the CDR3 DNA reads TGTGCCAGCAGCCCGCGACTAGCGGGGGGCAATGAGCAGTTCTTC.

This clonotype came up many times. The rearrangement links TRBV20-1 to TRBJ1-1, with TRBD1 matching over 12 bases. Germline-derived CDR1 and CDR2 are DFQATT and SNEGSKA (reference sequence). The J segment lost 6 bases and the V segment lost 7 bases, leaving 6 bases of the junction unmatched. The CDR3 covers 13 residues. This CDR3 is CSGRGTGGAEAFF. The CDR3 DNA reads TGCAGTGGGCGCGGGACAGGGGGCGCTGAAGCTTTCTTT.

For this clonotype: This may be a read error, as it is one base from a much larger clone. The chain combines TRBV6-6 with TRBJ1-2; TRBD1 might be the D (6 bases). The germline V gene has CDR1 MNHNY and CDR2 SVGAGI (reference sequence). Deletions cut 2 bases from V and 4 bases from J, with 8 bases between. CDR3 length: 13 amino acids. The CDR3 loop is CASSYQGSYGYTF. CDR3 in DNA: TGTGCCAGCAGTTACCAGGGGAGCTATGGCTACACCTTC.

A few counts support this clonotype. The CDR3 carries no conserved terminal phenylalanine or tryptophan, so it likely arises from a read error. This chain connects TRBV29-1 to TRBJ2-6; D remains unclear. This CDR3 spans 16 amino acids. Germline lookup yields CDR1 SQVTM and CDR2 ANQGSEA. V lost 4 bases and J 2 bases, leaving 15 bases between the germline ends. The CDR3 DNA sequence: TGCAGCGTTGTTTGCAGGATCCTTCCTGGGGCCAACGTCCTGACTAAC. Amino acids: CSVVCRILPGANVLTN.

This clonotype was observed many times. This sequence joins TRBV5-1 and TRBJ2-7; D not certain. The germline CDR1 and CDR2 sequences are SGHRS and YFSETQ. V was shortened by 1 base and J by 2 bases, with 7 bases between the two germline ends. The CDR3 consists of 13 residues. In nucleotides, the CDR3 is TGCGCCAGCAGCTTGACGGCAGCCTACGAGCAGTACTTC. Its protein is CASSLTAAYEQYF.

As regards this clonotype: The conserved closing phenylalanine or tryptophan is absent in this CDR3, likely reflecting a read error. The genes are TRBV3-1 and TRBJ1-4, with D uncertain. The V gene's germline CDR1 is LGHDT and CDR2 YNNKEL (reference sequence). The CDR3 loop spans 15 amino acids. Trimming removed 8 bases from V and 0 bases from J, with 13 bases in between. The CDR3 loop is CASGSGRATNEKLFI. CDR3 nucleotide sequence: TGTGCCAGCGGTTCAGGACGTGCAACTAATGAAAAACTGTTTATT.

This clonotype was counted at least ten times. J is TRBJ2-7 and V is TRBV4-1; D possibly matches TRBD1 or TRBD2 (7 bases each). The CDR3 runs 15 residues. Germline CDR1 MGHRA, CDR2 YSYEKL. With 4 bases removed from V and 2 bases from J, the gap between germline ends came to 15 bases. The CDR3 DNA sequence: TGCGCCAGCAGCCCGACCAGGGGGGGGCCCTACGAGCAGTACTTC. Amino acids: CASSPTRGGPYEQYF.

This clonotype was counted ten times or more. The rearrangement uses TRBV9 and TRBJ1-6; D unclear. Germline-derived CDR1 and CDR2 are SGDLS and YYNGEE. CDR3 length: 13 residues. Between the trimmed V and J ends, which lost 1 base and 9 bases, there was a span of 8 bases. CDR3 DNA sequence: TGTGCCAGCAGCGTACGGCCGAGTTCACCCCTCCACTTT. It specifies CASSVRPSSPLHF.

This clonotype was seen a handful of times. This chain joins TRBV5-1 and TRBJ2-1; D uncertain. V was trimmed by 4 bases and J by 4 bases, leaving 12 bases between them. CDR3 length: 14 amino acids. The germline V gene encodes CDR1 SGHRS and CDR2 YFSETQ. CDR3 in DNA: TGCGCCAGCAGCCCCCTCCCCCAATACAATGAGCAGTTCTTC. Amino acid sequence: CASSPLPQYNEQFF.

This clonotype was counted many times. The rearrangement links TRBV7-3 to TRBJ2-1, with TRBD2 matching 7 bases. Trimming at V came to 6 bases and at J to 10 bases, leaving 6 bases not matched to a gene. The CDR3 has 12 residues. Looked up from germline, CDR1 is SGHTA and CDR2 is FQGTGA. DNA for the CDR3: TGTGCCAGCAGTTTCTTGGGGGGGGAGCAGTTCTTC. This sequence encodes CASSFLGGEQFF.

This clonotype was picked up a small number of times. The CDR3 DNA sequence: TGTGCCAGCAGCTTGGAATCCGGGGGGCATTCACCCCTCCACTTT. Protein sequence: CASSLESGGHSPLHF. The gene calls are TRBV5-6 and TRBJ1-6, with D possibly being TRBD1 (6 bases). This CDR3 spans 15 amino acids. Trimming took 0 bases from V and 8 from J, leaving 12 bases between them. Germline CDR1 is SGHDT and CDR2 is YYEEEE.

The V gene is TRBV20-1, the J gene TRBJ1-5, with unresolved D. This CDR3 contains 15 residues. Trimming took 7 bases from V and 2 from J, leaving 18 bases between them. Germline loops: CDR1 DFQATT, CDR2 SNEGSKA (reference sequence). This chain's CDR3 is CSVSSFPSGNQPQHF. The CDR3 DNA is TGCAGTGTTAGTTCTTTCCCGTCCGGCAATCAGCCCCAGCATTTT.

In its sample, this clonotype was seen a few times. The chain carries TRBV7-8 and TRBJ1-1; TRBD1 is a possible D gene (5 bases). V lost 2 bases and J 1 base, leaving 14 bases between the germline ends. CDR1 and CDR2 (germline): SGHVS, FQNEAQ. The CDR3 consists of 16 residues. The CDR3 is CASSLSAGPQNTEAFF. The CDR3 region has the DNA TGTGCCAGCAGCTTATCGGCGGGGCCTCAGAACACTGAAGCTTTCTTT.

This clonotype was recorded a few times. This sequence joins TRBV7-6 and TRBJ1-1; the D gene is possibly TRBD1 (6 bases). Looked up from germline, CDR1 is SGHVS and CDR2 is FNYEAQ. The CDR3 runs to 14 residues. V lost 5 bases, J lost 7 bases, and 17 bases lay in between. In nucleotides, the CDR3 is TGTGCCAGCAGCGGGGGGGGCCACCGAGATGAAGCTTTCTTT. The encoded protein is CASSGGGHRDEAFF.

This clonotype was counted at least ten times. J is TRBJ1-1 and V is TRBV20-1, with TRBD1 as a possible D gene (6 bases). V lost 6 bases and J 6 bases, leaving 14 bases between the germline ends. Germline V gene data show CDR1 as DFQATT and CDR2 as SNEGSKA (reference sequence). This CDR3 has 12 residues. CDR3 DNA sequence: TGCAGTGCGGCCGGAGGGGGGGCTGAAGCTTTCTTT. Its translation: CSAAGGGAEAFF.